The 8 T cell receptor beta chains given below trace back to one sample, sequenced in a study of blood T cell repertoires in COVID-19. Measured with immunoSEQ multiplex PCR; TCRdb has only the in-frame clones, and not every one. The sample holds about 94,000 clones; roughly 80% are singletons and the top ten take over 15%. The sample was peripheral blood. Receptor source: a human donor in a cohort sampled during active COVID-19.

The chain is built from TRBV28 and TRBJ1-2; 8 nucleotides line up with TRBD1. The CDR3 sequence is 15 residues long. Looked up from germline, CDR1 is MDHEN and CDR2 is SYDVKM. Trimming at V came to 4 bases and at J to 4 bases, leaving 8 bases not matched to a gene. DNA for the CDR3: TGTGCCAGCAGTTCCTCCGGGACAGGCTTCTATGGCTACACCTTC. It is translated as CASSSSGTGFYGYTF.

In its sample, this clone was seen once. The V and J genes are TRBV5-1 and TRBJ2-7; no reliable D call. The CDR3 totals 11 residues. Trimming left V 5 bases short and J 7 bases short, with 10 bases between. The germline V gene encodes CDR1 SGHRS and CDR2 YFSETQ. CDR3 in amino acids: CASRQEREQYF. CDR3 coding DNA: TGCGCCAGCAGACAAGAGAGGGAGCAGTACTTC.

The chain has TRBV6-1 and TRBJ2-7, with D perhaps TRBD1 (6 bases). The V end lost 0 bases, the J end lost 1 base, and 13 bases lay between the germline ends. Per germline, CDR1 MNHNS and CDR2 SASEGT. The CDR3 sequence is 16 residues long. For the CDR3, the DNA is TGTGCCAGCAGTGAAGCGGGGCAGCAGGGGTCCTACGAGCAGTACTTC. This sequence encodes CASSEAGQQGSYEQYF.

The sample holds one count of this clone. The chain links TRBV7-6 to TRBJ2-7; 7 bases are shared with TRBD2. This CDR3 spans 17 amino acids. The V gene end was trimmed by 5 bases and the J gene end by 2 bases; junction bases not matched to a gene: 15. Germline CDR1 reads SGHVS; CDR2 reads FNYEAQ. The CDR3 bases are TGTGCCAGCAGCCCGCGAAGTTTTCTAGCGGCAACCTACGAGCAGTACTTC. Amino acids: CASSPRSFLAATYEQYF.

The chain carries TRBV6-2 or TRBV6-3 and TRBJ1-5, with 7 bases identical to TRBD1. V was clipped by 2 bases and J by 7 bases; unmatched bases: 8. The germline CDR1 and CDR2 sequences are MNHEY and SVGEGT. The CDR3 consists of 15 residues. CDR3 nucleotide sequence: TGTGCCAGCAGTTACCGAGGACAGGTGGAACAGCCCCAGCATTTT. This sequence encodes CASSYRGQVEQPQHF.

The CDR3 nucleotides read TGTGCCAGCAGTTACATCGGGACAGGGGGCGGCTACACCTTC. It yields the protein CASSYIGTGGGYTF. V is TRBV6-5 and J is TRBJ1-2; 12 bases agree with TRBD1. From germline, CDR1 is MNHEY and CDR2 SVGAGI. This CDR3 is built from 14 residues. J lost 8 bases, V lost 2 bases, and 3 bases had no gene match.

As regards this clone: This sample also contains other DNA sequences that code for the same CDR3. V is TRBV18 and J is TRBJ1-1; TRBD1 agrees at 11 bases. V lost 3 bases and J lost 5; bases outside the gene matches: 2. Germline CDR1 reads KGHSH; CDR2 reads LQKENI. The CDR3 is 14 residues long. In nucleotides, the CDR3 is TGTGCCAGCTCACCTGGACAGGGGGCGACTGAAGCTTTCTTT. As protein: CASSPGQGATEAFF.

The V gene is TRBV12-3 or TRBV12-4, the J gene TRBJ2-7, with no clear D. V was clipped by 5 bases and J by 5 bases, with 7 bases between them. This CDR3 comprises 11 residues. The CDR3 is CASSMTHEQYF. The CDR3 DNA reads TGTGCCAGCAGTATGACTCACGAGCAGTACTTC.